Listed below are T cell receptor beta chains from one sample, sequenced in a study of cytomegalovirus exposure and HLA in healthy donors. Data came from immunoSEQ multiplex PCR; TCRdb stores just in-frame clones and leaves some out. The sample contains fewer than 200,000 clones, around 88% of which appear only once. The sample was PBMCs. The source is a woman in her twenties or thirties in good health and CMV-seronegative. Both conserved end residues are part of each CDR3. A D gene is named only where the DNA matches it firmly. Clone size is not always given. Where it is, it says once, few, many or a class for expanded clones.

cdr3_nt,cdr3_aa,v_call,d_call,clone_size,j_call
TGTGCCCGCAACAGGGCCAGAAGGACTGAAGCTTTCTTT,CARNRARRTEAFF,TRBV2,.,.,TRBJ1-1
TGCGCCAGCAGTGAGGGGGGACAGGACGGCTACACCTTC,CASSEGGQDGYTF,TRBV10-2,TRBD1,few,TRBJ1-2
TGTGCCAGCACCAGGTTACAGGGGCTAGGGAATGAGCAGTTCTTC,CASTRLQGLGNEQFF,TRBV2,TRBD1,.,TRBJ2-1
TGTGCCAGCAGCTTTGGTTCGACAGACTACGAGCAGTACTTC,CASSFGSTDYEQYF,TRBV7-9,.,.,TRBJ2-7
TGCGCCAGCAGTTGGGGGGGCTTCAATCAGCCCCAGCATTTT,CASSWGGFNQPQHF,TRBV5-1,.,.,TRBJ1-5
TGTGCCAGCAGTTTGAGGGGGCAGGGCCACTATGGCTACACCTTC,CASSLRGQGHYGYTF,TRBV28,TRBD1,.,TRBJ1-2
TGTGCCAGCAGCTTCCTGGGCCAGGCGAGTGGCGAGCAGTACTTC,CASSFLGQASGEQYF,TRBV7-8,.,.,TRBJ2-7
TGTGCCAGCAGCCCGGTTCAGGGGGCTGGCTACACCTTC,CASSPVQGAGYTF,TRBV6-5,TRBD1,few,TRBJ1-2
TGCGCCAGCAGCATGGTTCGGGAACCTCCTCCTGGCTACACCTTC,CASSMVREPPPGYTF,TRBV5-1,.,.,TRBJ1-2
TGTGCCAGCAGCTCGGAGCATATTGGTTCACCCCTCCACTTT,CASSSEHIGSPLHF,TRBV7-9,.,.,TRBJ1-6
TGTGCCAGCAGCCCATCCCCCCAAGGGGCTGGAAACACCATATATTTT,CASSPSPQGAGNTIYF,TRBV7-6,.,.,TRBJ1-3
TGTGCCAGCAGTGACAGGGTTTTTTACAATGAGCAGTTCTTC,CASSDRVFYNEQFF,TRBV25-1,.,once,TRBJ2-1
TGTGCCAGCAGCTTCAGCGGACAGGCCGGGCAGCCCCAGCATTTT,CASSFSGQAGQPQHF,TRBV7-2,TRBD1,.,TRBJ1-5
TGTGCCACCCTGGAGGGAACCTATAATTCACCCCTCCACTTT,CATLEGTYNSPLHF,TRBV28,.,.,TRBJ1-6